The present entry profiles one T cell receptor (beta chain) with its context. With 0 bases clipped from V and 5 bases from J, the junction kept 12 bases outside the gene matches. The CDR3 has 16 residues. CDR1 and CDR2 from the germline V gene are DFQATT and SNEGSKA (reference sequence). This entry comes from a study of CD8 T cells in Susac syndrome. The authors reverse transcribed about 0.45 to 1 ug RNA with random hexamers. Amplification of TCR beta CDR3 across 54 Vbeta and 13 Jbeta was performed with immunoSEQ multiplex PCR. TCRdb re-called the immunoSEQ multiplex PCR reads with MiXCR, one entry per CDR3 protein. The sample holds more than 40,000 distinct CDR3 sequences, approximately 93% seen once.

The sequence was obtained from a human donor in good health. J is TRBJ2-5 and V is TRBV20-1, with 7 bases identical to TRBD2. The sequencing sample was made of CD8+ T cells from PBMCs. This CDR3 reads CSARDTAGDFGETQYF. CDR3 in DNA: TGCAGTGCTAGAGATACCGCGGGAGATTTCGGCGAGACCCAGTACTTC.